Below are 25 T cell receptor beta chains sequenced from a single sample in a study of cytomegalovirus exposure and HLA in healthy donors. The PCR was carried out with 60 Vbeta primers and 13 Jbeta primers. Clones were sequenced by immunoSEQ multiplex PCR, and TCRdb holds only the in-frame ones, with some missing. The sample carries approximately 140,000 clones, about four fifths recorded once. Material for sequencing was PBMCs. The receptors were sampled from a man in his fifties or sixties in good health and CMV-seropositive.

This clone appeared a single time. The CDR3 reads CASSRQRSSYEQYF. DNA for the CDR3: TGTGCCAGTAGTAGACAGAGGAGCTCCTACGAGCAGTACTTC. The genes are TRBV19 and TRBJ2-7; weak D call: TRBD1 (5 bases). Looked up from germline, CDR1 is LNHDA and CDR2 is SQIVND (reference sequence). The V end was cut by 4 bases, the J end by 0 bases, with 10 bases between. The CDR3 extends over 14 amino acids.

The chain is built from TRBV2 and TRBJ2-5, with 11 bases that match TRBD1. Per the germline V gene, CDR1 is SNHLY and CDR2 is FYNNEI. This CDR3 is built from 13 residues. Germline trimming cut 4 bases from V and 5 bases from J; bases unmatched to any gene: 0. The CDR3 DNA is TGTGCCAGCAGTGGGGACAGGGGGGAGACCCAGTACTTC. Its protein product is CASSGDRGETQYF.

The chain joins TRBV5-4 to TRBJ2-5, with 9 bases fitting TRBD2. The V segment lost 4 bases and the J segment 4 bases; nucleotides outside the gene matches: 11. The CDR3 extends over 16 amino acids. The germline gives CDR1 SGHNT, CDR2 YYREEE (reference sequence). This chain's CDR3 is CASSPLGAGGGETQYF. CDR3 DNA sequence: TGTGCCAGCAGCCCCCTGGGGGCGGGAGGGGGAGAGACCCAGTACTTC.

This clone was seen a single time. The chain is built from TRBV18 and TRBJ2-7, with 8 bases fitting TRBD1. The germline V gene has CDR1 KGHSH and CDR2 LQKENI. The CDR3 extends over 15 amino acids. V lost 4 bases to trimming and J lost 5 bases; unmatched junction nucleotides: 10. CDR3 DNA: TGTGCCAGCTCACTAATGACAGGGGTTGGAGACGAGCAGTACTTC. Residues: CASSLMTGVGDEQYF.

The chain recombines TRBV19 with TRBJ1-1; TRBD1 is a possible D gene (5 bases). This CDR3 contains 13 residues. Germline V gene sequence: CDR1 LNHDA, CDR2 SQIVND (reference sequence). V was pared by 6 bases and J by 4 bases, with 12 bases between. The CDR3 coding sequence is TGTGCCAGTAGAGCCTCGGGGGGCACTGAAGCTTTCTTT. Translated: CASRASGGTEAFF.

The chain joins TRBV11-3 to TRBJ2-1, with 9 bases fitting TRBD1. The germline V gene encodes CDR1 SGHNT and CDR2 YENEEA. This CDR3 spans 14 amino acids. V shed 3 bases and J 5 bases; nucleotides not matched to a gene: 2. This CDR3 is CASSFWTGDNEQFF. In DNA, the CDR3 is TGTGCCAGCAGCTTTTGGACAGGGGACAATGAGCAGTTCTTC.

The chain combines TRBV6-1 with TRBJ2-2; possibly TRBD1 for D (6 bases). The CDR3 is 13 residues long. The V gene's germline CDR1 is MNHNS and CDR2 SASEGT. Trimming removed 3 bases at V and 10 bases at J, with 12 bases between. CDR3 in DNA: TGTGCCAGCAGTGATGCAGGGGTAGCGGAGCTGTTTTTT. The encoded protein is CASSDAGVAELFF.

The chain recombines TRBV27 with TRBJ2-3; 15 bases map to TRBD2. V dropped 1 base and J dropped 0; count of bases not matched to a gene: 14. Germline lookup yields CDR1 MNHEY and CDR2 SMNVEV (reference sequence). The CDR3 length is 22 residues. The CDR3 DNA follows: TGTGCCAGCAGTTTATATGCCGGACTAGCGGGGGGGACCTCCGCTAGCACAGATACGCAGTATTTT. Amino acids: CASSLYAGLAGGTSASTDTQYF.

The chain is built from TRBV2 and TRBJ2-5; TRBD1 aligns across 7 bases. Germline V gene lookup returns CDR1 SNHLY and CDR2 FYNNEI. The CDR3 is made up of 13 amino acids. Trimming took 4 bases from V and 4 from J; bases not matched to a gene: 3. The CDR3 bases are TGTGCCAGCAGTGGCAACAGGGGAGAGACCCAGTACTTC. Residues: CASSGNRGETQYF.

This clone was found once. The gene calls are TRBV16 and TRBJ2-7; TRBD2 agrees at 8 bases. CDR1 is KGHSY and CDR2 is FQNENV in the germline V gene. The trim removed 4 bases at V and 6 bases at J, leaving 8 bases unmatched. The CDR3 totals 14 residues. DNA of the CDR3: TGTGCCAGCAGCCCCGGAGGGCTAGCGGGCGAGCAGTACTTC. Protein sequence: CASSPGGLAGEQYF.

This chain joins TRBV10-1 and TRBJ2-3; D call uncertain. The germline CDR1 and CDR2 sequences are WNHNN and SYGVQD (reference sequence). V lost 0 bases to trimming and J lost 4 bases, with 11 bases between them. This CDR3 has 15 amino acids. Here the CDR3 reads CASSESIPYADTQYF. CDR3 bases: TGCGCCAGCAGTGAGTCTATCCCGTATGCAGATACGCAGTATTTT.

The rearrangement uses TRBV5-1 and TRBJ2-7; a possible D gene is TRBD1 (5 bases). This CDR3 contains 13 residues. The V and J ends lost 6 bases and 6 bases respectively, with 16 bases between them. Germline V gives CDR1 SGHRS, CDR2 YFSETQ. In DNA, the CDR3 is TGCGCCAGCAAGCTTGGGGCCCCAAGCGAGCAGTACTTC. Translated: CASKLGAPSEQYF.

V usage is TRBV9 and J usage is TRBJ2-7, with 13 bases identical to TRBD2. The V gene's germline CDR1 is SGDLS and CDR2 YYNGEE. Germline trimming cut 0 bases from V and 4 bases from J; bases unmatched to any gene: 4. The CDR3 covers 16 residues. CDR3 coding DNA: TGTGCCAGCAGCGTAGGGACTAGCGGGAGTCTATACGAGCAGTACTTC. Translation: CASSVGTSGSLYEQYF.

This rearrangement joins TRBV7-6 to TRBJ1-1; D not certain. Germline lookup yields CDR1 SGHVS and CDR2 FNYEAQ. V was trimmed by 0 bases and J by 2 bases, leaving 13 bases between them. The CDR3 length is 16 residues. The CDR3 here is CASSLAAGGHNTEAFF. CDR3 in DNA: TGTGCCAGCAGCTTAGCTGCGGGAGGGCATAACACTGAAGCTTTCTTT.

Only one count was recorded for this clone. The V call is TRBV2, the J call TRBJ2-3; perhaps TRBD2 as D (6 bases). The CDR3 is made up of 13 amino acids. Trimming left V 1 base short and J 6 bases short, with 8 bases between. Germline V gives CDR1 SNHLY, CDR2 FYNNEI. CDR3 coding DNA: TGTGCCAGCAGTGAAGAGGGGAGGGATACGCAGTATTTT. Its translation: CASSEEGRDTQYF.

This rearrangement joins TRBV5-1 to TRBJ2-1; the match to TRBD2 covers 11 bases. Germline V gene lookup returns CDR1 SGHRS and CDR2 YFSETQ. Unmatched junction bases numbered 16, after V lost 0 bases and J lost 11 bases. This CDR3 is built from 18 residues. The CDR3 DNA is TGCGCCAGCAGCTTGGCAACTAGCGGGAGCCTTATAGTTTCGAAGCAGTTCTTC. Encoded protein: CASSLATSGSLIVSKQFF.

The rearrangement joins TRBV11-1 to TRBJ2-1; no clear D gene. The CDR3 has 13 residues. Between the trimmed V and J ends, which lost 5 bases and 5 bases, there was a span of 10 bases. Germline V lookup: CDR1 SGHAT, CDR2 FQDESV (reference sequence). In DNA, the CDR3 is TGTGCCAGCAGCCAACTCGTGCACAATGAGCAGTTCTTC. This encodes CASSQLVHNEQFF. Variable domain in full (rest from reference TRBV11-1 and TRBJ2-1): EAEVAQSPRYKITEKSQAVAFWCDPISGHATLYWYRQILGQGPELLVQFQDESVVDDSQLPKDRFSAERLKGVDSTLKIQPAELGDSAMYLCASSQLVHNEQFFGPGTRLTVL.

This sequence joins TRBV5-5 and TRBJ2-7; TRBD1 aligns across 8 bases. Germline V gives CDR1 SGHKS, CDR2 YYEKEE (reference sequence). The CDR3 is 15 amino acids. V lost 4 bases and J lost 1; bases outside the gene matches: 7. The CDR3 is CASSRGQDPSYEQYF. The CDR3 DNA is TGTGCCAGCAGCCGGGGACAGGACCCTTCCTACGAGCAGTACTTC.

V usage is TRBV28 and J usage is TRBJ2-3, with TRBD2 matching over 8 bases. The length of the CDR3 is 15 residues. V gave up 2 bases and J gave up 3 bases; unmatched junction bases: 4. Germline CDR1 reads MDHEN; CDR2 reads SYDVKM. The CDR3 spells CASSLQASGTDTQYF. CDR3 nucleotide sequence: TGTGCCAGCAGTTTACAGGCTAGCGGGACAGATACGCAGTATTTT.

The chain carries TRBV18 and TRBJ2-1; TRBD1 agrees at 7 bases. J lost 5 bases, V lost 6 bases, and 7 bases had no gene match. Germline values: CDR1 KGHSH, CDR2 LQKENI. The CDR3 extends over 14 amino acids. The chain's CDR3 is CASSGLGTDNEQFF. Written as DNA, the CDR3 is TGTGCCAGCTCTGGACTCGGGACAGACAATGAGCAGTTCTTC.

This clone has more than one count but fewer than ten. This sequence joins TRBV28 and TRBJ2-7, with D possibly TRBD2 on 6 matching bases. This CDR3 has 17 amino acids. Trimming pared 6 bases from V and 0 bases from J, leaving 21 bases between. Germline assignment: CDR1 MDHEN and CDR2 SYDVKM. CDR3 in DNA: TGTGCCAGCAGCCCCGATTTGGGGCTAGCGAGCTCCTACGAGCAGTACTTC. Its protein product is CASSPDLGLASSYEQYF. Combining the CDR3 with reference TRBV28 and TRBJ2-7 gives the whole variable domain DVKVTQSSRYLVKRTGEKVFLECVQDMDHENMFWYRQDPGLGLRLIYFSYDVKMKEKGDIPEGYSVSREKKERFSLILESASTNQTSMYLCASSPDLGLASSYEQYFGPGTRLTVT.

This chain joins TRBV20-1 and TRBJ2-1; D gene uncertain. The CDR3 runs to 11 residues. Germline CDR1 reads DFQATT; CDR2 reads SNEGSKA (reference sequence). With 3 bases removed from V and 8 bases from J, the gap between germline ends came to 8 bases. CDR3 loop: CSASRLDEQFF. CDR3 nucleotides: TGCAGTGCTAGTCGTCTCGATGAGCAGTTCTTC.

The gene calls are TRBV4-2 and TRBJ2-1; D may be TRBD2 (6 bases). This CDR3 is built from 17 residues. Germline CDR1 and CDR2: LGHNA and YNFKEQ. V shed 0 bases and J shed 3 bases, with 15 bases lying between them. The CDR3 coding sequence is TGTGCCAGCAGCCAAGAATCTAGCGTCACCCTCTACAATGAGCAGTTCTTC. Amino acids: CASSQESSVTLYNEQFF.

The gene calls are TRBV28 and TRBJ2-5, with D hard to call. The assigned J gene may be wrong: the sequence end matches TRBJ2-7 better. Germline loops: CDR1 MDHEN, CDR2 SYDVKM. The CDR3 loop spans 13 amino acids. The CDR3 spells CASSSLPRYEQYF. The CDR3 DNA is TGTGCCAGCAGTTCCCTACCACGCTACGAGCAGTACTTC.

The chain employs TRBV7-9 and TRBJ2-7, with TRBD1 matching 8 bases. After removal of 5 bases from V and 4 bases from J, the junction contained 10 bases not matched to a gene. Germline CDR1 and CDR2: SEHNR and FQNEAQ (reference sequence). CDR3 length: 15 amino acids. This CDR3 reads CASSDRGQVTYEQYF. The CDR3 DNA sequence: TGTGCCAGCAGCGACCGGGGACAGGTTACATACGAGCAGTACTTC.